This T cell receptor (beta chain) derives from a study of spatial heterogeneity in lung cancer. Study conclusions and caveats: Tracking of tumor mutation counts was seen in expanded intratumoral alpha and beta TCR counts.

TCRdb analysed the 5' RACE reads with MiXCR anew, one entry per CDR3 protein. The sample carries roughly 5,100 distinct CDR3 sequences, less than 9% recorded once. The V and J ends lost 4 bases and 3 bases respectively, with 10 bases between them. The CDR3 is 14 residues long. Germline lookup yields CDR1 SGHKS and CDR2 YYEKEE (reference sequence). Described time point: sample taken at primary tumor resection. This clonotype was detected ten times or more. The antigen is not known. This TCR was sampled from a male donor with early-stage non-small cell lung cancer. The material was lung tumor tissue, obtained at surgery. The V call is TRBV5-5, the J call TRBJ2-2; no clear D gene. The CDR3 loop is CASSEVSYTGELFF. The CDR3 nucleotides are TGTGCCAGCAGCGAGGTCAGCTACACCGGGGAGCTGTTTTTT.